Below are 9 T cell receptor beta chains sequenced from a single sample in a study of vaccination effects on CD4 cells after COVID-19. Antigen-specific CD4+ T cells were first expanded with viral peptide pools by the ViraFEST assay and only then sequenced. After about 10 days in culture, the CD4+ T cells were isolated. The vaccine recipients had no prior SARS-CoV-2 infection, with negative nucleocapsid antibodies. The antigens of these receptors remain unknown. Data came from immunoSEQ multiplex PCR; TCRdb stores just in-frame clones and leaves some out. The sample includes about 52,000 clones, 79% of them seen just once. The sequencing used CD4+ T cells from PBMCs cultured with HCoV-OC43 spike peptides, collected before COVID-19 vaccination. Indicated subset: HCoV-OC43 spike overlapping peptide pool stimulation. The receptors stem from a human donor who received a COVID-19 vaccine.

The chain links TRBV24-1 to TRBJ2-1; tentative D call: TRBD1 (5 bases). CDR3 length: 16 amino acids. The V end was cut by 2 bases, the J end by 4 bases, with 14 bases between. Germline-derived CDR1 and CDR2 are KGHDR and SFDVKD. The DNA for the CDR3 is TGTGCCACCAGTGATTCACCACCCCAGGGATACAATGAGCAGTTCTTC. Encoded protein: CATSDSPPQGYNEQFF.

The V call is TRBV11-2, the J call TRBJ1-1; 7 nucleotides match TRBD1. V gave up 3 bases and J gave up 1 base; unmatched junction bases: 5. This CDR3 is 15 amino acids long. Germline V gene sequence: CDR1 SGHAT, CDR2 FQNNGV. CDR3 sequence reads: CASSLTAGGNTEAFF. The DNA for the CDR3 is TGTGCCAGCAGCTTGACGGCAGGGGGGAACACTGAAGCTTTCTTT.

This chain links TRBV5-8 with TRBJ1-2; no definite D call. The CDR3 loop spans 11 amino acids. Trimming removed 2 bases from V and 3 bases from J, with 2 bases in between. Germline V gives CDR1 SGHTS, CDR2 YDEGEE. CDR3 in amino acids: CASSLDYGYTF. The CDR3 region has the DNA TGTGCCAGCAGCTTAGACTATGGCTACACCTTC. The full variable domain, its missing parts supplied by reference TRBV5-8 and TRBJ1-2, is EAGVTQSPTHLIKTRGQQATLRCSPISGHTSVYWYQQALGLGLQFLLWYDEGEERNRGNFPPRFSGRQFPNYSSELNVNALELEDSALYLCASSLDYGYTFGSGTRLTVV.

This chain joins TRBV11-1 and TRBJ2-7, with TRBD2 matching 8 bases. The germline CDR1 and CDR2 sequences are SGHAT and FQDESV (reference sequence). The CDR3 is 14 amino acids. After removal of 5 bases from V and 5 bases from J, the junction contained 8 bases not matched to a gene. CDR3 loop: CASSLRGGIHEQYV. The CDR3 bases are TGTGCCAGCAGCCTTCGGGGGGGCATACACGAGCAGTACGTC.

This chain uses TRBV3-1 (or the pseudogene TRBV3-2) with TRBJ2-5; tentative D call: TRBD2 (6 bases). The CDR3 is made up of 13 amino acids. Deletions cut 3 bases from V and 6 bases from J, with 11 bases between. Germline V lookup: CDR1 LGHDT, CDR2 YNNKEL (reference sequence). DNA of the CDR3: TGTGCCAGCAGCCACGGGCTAGCGAAGACCCAGTACTTC. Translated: CASSHGLAKTQYF.

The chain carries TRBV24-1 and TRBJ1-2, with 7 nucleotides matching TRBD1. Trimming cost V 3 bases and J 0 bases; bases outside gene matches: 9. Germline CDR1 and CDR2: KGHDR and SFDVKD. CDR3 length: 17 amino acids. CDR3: CATSDTGATSANYGYTF. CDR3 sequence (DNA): TGTGCCACCAGTGATACAGGGGCGACTTCGGCTAACTATGGCTACACCTTC.

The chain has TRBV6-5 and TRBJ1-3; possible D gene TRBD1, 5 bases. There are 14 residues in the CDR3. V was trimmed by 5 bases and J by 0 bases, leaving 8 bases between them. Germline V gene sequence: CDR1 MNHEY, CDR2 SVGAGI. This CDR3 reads CASSRDSSGNTIYF. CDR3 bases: TGTGCCAGCAGTCGTGACAGCTCTGGAAACACCATATATTTT.

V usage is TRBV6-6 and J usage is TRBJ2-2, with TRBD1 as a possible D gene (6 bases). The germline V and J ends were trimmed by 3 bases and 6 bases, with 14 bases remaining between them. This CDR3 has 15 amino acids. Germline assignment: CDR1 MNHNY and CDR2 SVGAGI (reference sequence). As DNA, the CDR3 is TGTGCCAGCAGTTATGGGAACAGGGCGTCCGGGGAGCTGTTTTTT. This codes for CASSYGNRASGELFF.

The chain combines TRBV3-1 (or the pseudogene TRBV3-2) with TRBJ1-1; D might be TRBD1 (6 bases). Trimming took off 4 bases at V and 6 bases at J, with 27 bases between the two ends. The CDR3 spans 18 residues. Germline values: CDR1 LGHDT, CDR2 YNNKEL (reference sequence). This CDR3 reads CASSLTWIGGPVRSEAFF. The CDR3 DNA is TGTGCCAGCAGCCTAACCTGGATAGGGGGTCCGGTGAGGTCTGAAGCTTTCTTT.